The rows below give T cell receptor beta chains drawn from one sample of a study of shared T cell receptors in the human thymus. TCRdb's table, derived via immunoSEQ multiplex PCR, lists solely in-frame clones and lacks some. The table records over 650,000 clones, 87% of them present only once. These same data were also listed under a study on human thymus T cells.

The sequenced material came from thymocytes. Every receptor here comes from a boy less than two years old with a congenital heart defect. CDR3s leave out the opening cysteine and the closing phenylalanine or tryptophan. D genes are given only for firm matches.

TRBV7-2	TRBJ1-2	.	ASSSTQGHYGYT
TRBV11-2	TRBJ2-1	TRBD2	ASSLQREGPHEQF
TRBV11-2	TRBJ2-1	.	ASSPLGEQF
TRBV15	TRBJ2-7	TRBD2	ATSSGRPYEQY
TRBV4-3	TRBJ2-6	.	ASSPVGGPAGANVLT
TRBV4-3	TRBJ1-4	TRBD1	ASRLDRGPGEKLF
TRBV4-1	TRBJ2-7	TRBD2	ASSQVYSGTSGGASREQY
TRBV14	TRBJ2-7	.	ASSQDALRGYEQY
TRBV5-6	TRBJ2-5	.	ASSLVSPREETQY
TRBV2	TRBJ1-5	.	ASSDENSNQPQH
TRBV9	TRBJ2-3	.	ASSVGAGGAESTDTQY
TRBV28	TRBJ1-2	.	ASETAIYGYT
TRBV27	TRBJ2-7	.	ASSTNRVSSSYEQY
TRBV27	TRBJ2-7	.	ATRDLRTTYEQY
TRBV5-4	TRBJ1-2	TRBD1	ASSLVRTGGNYGYT
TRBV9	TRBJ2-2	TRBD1	ASSPRQGRTTGELF
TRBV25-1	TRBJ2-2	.	ASSPGHGGVSGELF
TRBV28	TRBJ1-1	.	ASRTRNTEAF
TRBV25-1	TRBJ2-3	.	ASSETGPLGSLTDTQY
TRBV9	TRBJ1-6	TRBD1	ASSANRGGSPLH
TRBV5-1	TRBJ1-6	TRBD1	ASRRTGDKSPLH
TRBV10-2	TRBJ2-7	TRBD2	ASSLGLAYEQY
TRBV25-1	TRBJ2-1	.	ASSEQGSYNEQF